These 21 T cell receptor beta chains share one sample of origin, sequenced in a study of radiotherapy plus CTLA-4 blockade in lung cancer. TCRdb's copy holds only in-frame clones and misses some; the assay was immunoSEQ multiplex PCR. The sample lists tens of thousands of clones; 75% to 85% were seen once. The sequencing here drew on peripheral blood, taken from a patient treated with radiotherapy plus ipilimumab. The receptors were gathered from a human donor with non-small cell lung cancer that progressed on radiotherapy plus ipilimumab.

The chain joins TRBV5-1 to TRBJ2-3; 7 bases are shared with TRBD1. CDR3 size: 16 residues. In germline, CDR1 is SGHRS, CDR2 YFSETQ. Losses at the gene ends were 0 bases for V and 0 bases for J; bases not matched to a gene: 4. The CDR3 DNA reads as TGCGCCAGCAGCTTGGAAGGGACAGCGAGCACAGATACGCAGTATTTT. Translated, it gives CASSLEGTASTDTQYF.

This chain uses TRBV28 with TRBJ1-1, with D possibly TRBD1 on 5 matching bases. This CDR3 is built from 15 residues. V lost 3 bases to trimming and J lost 0 bases, with 11 bases between them. Germline-derived CDR1 and CDR2 are MDHEN and SYDVKM. The CDR3 bases are TGTGCCAGCAGTTTGGGGGGAACAGTGAACACTGAAGCTTTCTTT. It is translated as CASSLGGTVNTEAFF.

The chain uses TRBV11-3 and TRBJ2-2, with D perhaps being TRBD1 or TRBD2 (6 bases each). V lost 2 bases to trimming and J lost 2 bases, with 9 bases between them. This CDR3 spans 15 amino acids. Germline V gene sequence: CDR1 SGHNT, CDR2 YENEEA. The CDR3 reads CASSLRGANTGELFF. In DNA, the CDR3 is TGTGCCAGCAGCTTAAGGGGGGCAAACACCGGGGAGCTGTTTTTT.

Only a few counts were recorded for this clone. This chain uses TRBV29-1 with TRBJ2-5, with no clear D. The CDR3 totals 12 residues. The germline V and J ends were trimmed by 3 bases and 3 bases, with 8 bases remaining between them. Germline V CDR1 and CDR2: SQVTM, ANQGSEA. The CDR3, as DNA: TGCAGCGTTGACCTTTTTGAAGAGACCCAGTACTTC. It encodes CSVDLFEETQYF.

V is TRBV5-8 and J is TRBJ2-1; TRBD2 aligns across 7 bases. Per germline, CDR1 SGHTS and CDR2 YDEGEE. This CDR3 has 14 amino acids. Trimming took 7 bases from V and 7 from J; bases not matched to a gene: 11. CDR3 nucleotides: TGTGCCAGCGACCGGGCCCAGGGAGGGAATGAGCAGTTCTTC. It codes for CASDRAQGGNEQFF.

This clone was detected once. This chain uses TRBV27 with TRBJ2-5, with 8 bases lining up with TRBD1. Germline CDR1 reads MNHEY; CDR2 reads SMNVEV (reference sequence). The V gene end was trimmed by 3 bases and the J gene end by 4 bases; junction bases not matched to a gene: 10. The CDR3 runs to 16 residues. The CDR3 reads CASSFAQGQEIETQYF. The CDR3 coding sequence is TGTGCCAGCAGTTTCGCCCAGGGACAGGAGATAGAGACCCAGTACTTC.

This rearrangement joins TRBV27 to TRBJ2-2; TRBD1 is a possible D gene (6 bases). The CDR3 extends over 14 amino acids. V gave up 2 bases and J gave up 7 bases, with 11 bases separating them. Germline CDR1 MNHEY, CDR2 SMNVEV (reference sequence). Here the CDR3 reads CASSLVQGIGELFF. The CDR3 nucleotides read TGTGCCAGCAGTTTAGTGCAGGGGATCGGGGAGCTGTTTTTT.

This chain joins TRBV11-2 and TRBJ2-7; no definite D call. Germline V gene lookup returns CDR1 SGHAT and CDR2 FQNNGV. This CDR3 has 15 residues. Trimming pared 5 bases from V and 2 bases from J, leaving 16 bases between. The CDR3 sequence: CASSRLVGAPYEQYF. The CDR3 coding sequence is TGTGCCAGCAGCCGCCTAGTAGGCGCCCCCTACGAGCAGTACTTC. Complete variable domain (other parts from reference TRBV11-2 and TRBJ2-7): EAGVAQSPRYKIIEKRQSVAFWCNPISGHATLYWYQQILGQGPKLLIQFQNNGVVDDSQLPKDRFSAERLKGVDSTLKIQPAKLEDSAVYLCASSRLVGAPYEQYFGPGTRLTVT.

This clone appeared once. The rearrangement joins TRBV29-1 to TRBJ1-1, with D possibly being TRBD1 (6 bases). Germline CDR1 reads SQVTM; CDR2 reads ANQGSEA. The CDR3 spans 14 residues. Trimming pared 7 bases from V and 1 base from J, leaving 16 bases between. DNA of the CDR3: TGCAGCGGGCGGGGGGACACCGGGAACACTGAAGCTTTCTTT. It specifies CSGRGDTGNTEAFF. Full variable domain (missing parts from reference TRBV29-1 and TRBJ1-1): SAVISQKPSRDICQRGTSLTIQCQVDSQVTMMFWYRQQPGQSLTLIATANQGSEATYESGFVIDKFPISRPNLTFSTLTVSNMSPEDSSIYLCSGRGDTGNTEAFFGQGTRLTVV.

This clone was detected only once. The rearrangement links TRBV7-6 to TRBJ2-6, with 8 bases fitting TRBD2. The CDR3 loop spans 17 amino acids. Germline V CDR1 and CDR2: SGHVS, FNYEAQ. V dropped 5 bases and J dropped 0; count of bases not matched to a gene: 6. For the CDR3, the DNA is TGTGCCAGCAGCCTAACCGGGGGGGGCTCTGGGGCCAACGTCCTGACTTTC. It specifies CASSLTGGGSGANVLTF.

This sequence joins TRBV5-6 and TRBJ2-1; 7 nucleotides align to TRBD2. Looked up from germline, CDR1 is SGHDT and CDR2 is YYEEEE. The V and J ends lost 1 base and 5 bases, in that order; junction bases with no gene match: 12. There are 17 residues in the CDR3. The CDR3 coding sequence is TGTGCCAGCAGCTTGTCCGCTTTGCGGGACTACAACAATGAGCAGTTCTTC. This sequence encodes CASSLSALRDYNNEQFF.

The V and J genes are TRBV7-9 and TRBJ2-2; 7 nucleotides agree with TRBD2. The J segment lost 2 bases and the V segment lost 5 bases, leaving 2 bases of the junction unmatched. Germline CDR1 is SEHNR and CDR2 is FQNEAQ (reference sequence). The CDR3 has 14 residues. The CDR3 nucleotides read TGTGCCAGCAGCCGGGGACTAAACACCGGGGAGCTGTTTTTT. It yields the protein CASSRGLNTGELFF.

The rearrangement joins TRBV6-1 to TRBJ1-1; possible D gene TRBD1, 6 bases. Deletions cut 6 bases from V and 2 bases from J, with 13 bases between. Germline CDR1 MNHNS, CDR2 SASEGT. CDR3 length: 14 amino acids. CDR3 in DNA: TGTGCCAGCAGATTACAGGGCCGAAACACTGAAGCTTTCTTT. It encodes CASRLQGRNTEAFF.

J is TRBJ2-1 and V is TRBV11-2; D ambiguous. Germline CDR1 and CDR2: SGHAT and FQNNGV. V was trimmed by 3 bases and J by 8 bases, leaving 20 bases between them. CDR3 size: 16 residues. The CDR3 DNA is TGTGCCAGCAGCTTGGGCCTAGGAAATCGTGGGGATGAGCAGTTCTTC. Its translation is CASSLGLGNRGDEQFF.

This clone was picked up one time. The chain links TRBV6-5 to TRBJ1-1; a possible D gene is TRBD1 (6 bases). The CDR3 runs 14 residues. Germline V CDR1 and CDR2: MNHEY, SVGAGI. V lost 5 bases to trimming and J lost 0 bases, with 10 bases between them. CDR3 sequence reads: CASSLAGVNTEAFF. CDR3 sequence (DNA): TGTGCCAGCAGTCTGGCAGGGGTGAACACTGAAGCTTTCTTT.

The J gene is TRBJ2-1, the V gene TRBV5-1; tentatively, D is TRBD1 (6 bases). Germline lookup yields CDR1 SGHRS and CDR2 YFSETQ. This CDR3 region has 16 residues. V lost 0 bases and J 6 bases, leaving 16 bases between the germline ends. CDR3 loop: CASSLEQGHSGNEQFF. In DNA form, the CDR3 reads TGCGCCAGCAGCTTGGAACAGGGCCACTCTGGCAATGAGCAGTTCTTC.

The rearrangement joins TRBV6-6 to TRBJ1-2; 8 bases align to TRBD1. V lost 6 bases, J lost 3 bases, and 9 bases stayed unmatched. The CDR3 has 15 residues. The germline V gene encodes CDR1 MNHNY and CDR2 SVGAGI (reference sequence). The CDR3 reads CASRPRQGRYYGYTF. The CDR3 nucleotides are TGTGCCAGCAGACCCCGACAGGGGAGATACTATGGCTACACCTTC.

V usage is TRBV11-2 and J usage is TRBJ2-1; a possible D gene is TRBD2 (6 bases). With 1 base removed from V and 8 bases from J, the gap between germline ends came to 6 bases. This CDR3 is built from 12 residues. Germline assignment: CDR1 SGHAT and CDR2 FQNNGV. As DNA, the CDR3 is TGTGCCAGCAGCTTAGGGGGGGATGAGCAGTTCTTC. It yields the protein CASSLGGDEQFF. The whole variable domain, filled in from reference TRBV11-2 and TRBJ2-1, reads EAGVAQSPRYKIIEKRQSVAFWCNPISGHATLYWYQQILGQGPKLLIQFQNNGVVDDSQLPKDRFSAERLKGVDSTLKIQPAKLEDSAVYLCASSLGGDEQFFGPGTRLTVL.

J is TRBJ1-1 and V is TRBV14; tentative D call: TRBD1 (6 bases). Per the germline V gene, CDR1 is SGHDN and CDR2 is FVKESK. This CDR3 has 13 residues. Between the trimmed V and J ends, which lost 3 bases and 6 bases, there was a span of 11 bases. The CDR3 is CASSQWAGAEAFF. The CDR3 DNA is TGTGCCAGCAGCCAGTGGGCAGGGGCTGAAGCTTTCTTT.

The chain's CDR3 is CASSEARPYNEQFF. DNA for the CDR3: TGTGCCAGCAGTGAGGCCAGGCCATACAATGAGCAGTTCTTC. V usage is TRBV2 and J usage is TRBJ2-1; D not certain. V was pared by 3 bases and J by 4 bases, with 10 bases between. This CDR3 comprises 14 residues. Per germline, CDR1 SNHLY and CDR2 FYNNEI.

CDR3 in DNA: TGTGCCAGCAGCGTGACTAGCGGGAGCTCCTACGAGCAGTACTTC. This sequence encodes CASSVTSGSSYEQYF. This chain joins TRBV7-9 and TRBJ2-7; TRBD2 agrees at 12 bases. Germline V gene data show CDR1 as SEHNR and CDR2 as FQNEAQ (reference sequence). J gave up 0 bases and V 5 bases, and 2 bases lay outside the gene matches. This CDR3 comprises 15 residues.